This is a list of T cell receptor beta chains from one sample in a study of blood T cell repertoires in COVID-19. TCRdb's table, derived via immunoSEQ multiplex PCR, lists solely in-frame clones and lacks some. The sample carries some 220,000 clones, 80% to 85% recorded once. Sequenced material: peripheral blood. These TCRs come from a woman aged 60-70 years who had recovered from COVID-19. CDR3s include the opening cysteine and the closing phenylalanine or tryptophan. The order of the fields is D gene, clone size, V gene, J gene, CDR3 DNA, CDR3 protein. D genes are given only for firm matches. Clone size appears in some rows only: once, few, many, or a class for an expanded clone.

D: NA; size: NA; V: TRBV2; J: TRBJ2-1; DNA: TGTGCCAGCACCTGGGGAGGCGGGGGCCCGGGGGGTGAGCAGTTCTTC; CDR3: CASTWGGGGPGGEQFF
D: NA; size: NA; V: TRBV9; J: TRBJ1-2; DNA: TGTGCCAGCAGCGCCCCATGGGGGCGAAGCTATGGCTACACCTTC; CDR3: CASSAPWGRSYGYTF
D: TRBD1; size: NA; V: TRBV2; J: TRBJ2-5; DNA: TGTGCCAGCAGGGGACAGGCGGGTCAAGAGACCCAGTACTTC; CDR3: CASRGQAGQETQYF
D: NA; size: NA; V: TRBV5-1; J: TRBJ1-2; DNA: TGCGCCAGCAGCTTGACAGGGAGTAACTATGGCTACACCTTC; CDR3: CASSLTGSNYGYTF
D: TRBD1; size: NA; V: TRBV5-1; J: TRBJ2-4; DNA: TGCGCCAGCAGCTTCGGACAGGCCAGACTAGCCAAAAACATTCAGTACTTC; CDR3: CASSFGQARLAKNIQYF
D: NA; size: once; V: TRBV19; J: TRBJ1-1; DNA: TGTGCCAGTAGCAACCCCGGGGGAGGGAGTGCTGAAGCTTTCTTT; CDR3: CASSNPGGGSAEAFF
D: NA; size: many; V: TRBV4-1; J: TRBJ1-6; DNA: TGCGCCAGCAGCCCTTGGAGCTCCTATAATTCACCCCTCCACTTT; CDR3: CASSPWSSYNSPLHF
D: TRBD2; size: NA; V: TRBV3-1/TRBV3-2; J: TRBJ2-3; DNA: TGTGCCAGCAGCGAAACCGGACTAGCGAAAGATACGCAGTATTTT; CDR3: CASSETGLAKDTQYF
D: TRBD2; size: NA; V: TRBV30; J: TRBJ2-7; DNA: TGTGCCTGGAGCCCCGGACTAGCCTCGATCTACGAGCAGTACTTC; CDR3: CAWSPGLASIYEQYF
D: TRBD1; size: NA; V: TRBV5-1; J: TRBJ1-2; DNA: TGCGCCAGCACCTGGACAGGACCTAACTATGGCTACACCTTC; CDR3: CASTWTGPNYGYTF
D: NA; size: NA; V: TRBV5-1; J: TRBJ1-1; DNA: TGCGCCAGCAGCTCGGTGATGCGAGACTTTAACACTGAAGCTTTCTTT; CDR3: CASSSVMRDFNTEAFF
D: TRBD2; size: NA; V: TRBV7-2; J: TRBJ2-3; DNA: TGTGCCAGCAGCTTAGCAAAGACTAGCGGGGGGGCCACAGATACGCAGTATTTT; CDR3: CASSLAKTSGGATDTQYF
D: TRBD2; size: NA; V: TRBV19; J: TRBJ2-7; DNA: TGTGCCAGTAGTATGGGAGGGTCGGGTGGCGAGCAGTACTTC; CDR3: CASSMGGSGGEQYF
D: NA; size: NA; V: TRBV25-1; J: TRBJ2-5; DNA: TGTGCCAGCAGTGTTTCACAGTGGCAAGAGACCCAGTACTTC; CDR3: CASSVSQWQETQYF
D: TRBD2; size: once; V: TRBV7-2; J: TRBJ2-1; DNA: TGTGCCAGCAGCTTAGGGCGCGGGGGGGCGTATGAGCAGTTCTTC; CDR3: CASSLGRGGAYEQFF
D: NA; size: NA; V: TRBV5-1; J: TRBJ1-1; DNA: TGCGCCAGCAGCCCGACAGGGAACACTGAAGCTTTCTTT; CDR3: CASSPTGNTEAFF
D: NA; size: NA; V: TRBV6-2/TRBV6-3; J: TRBJ1-6; DNA: TGTGCCAGCAGTCGAAGCGGTTCACCCCTCCACTTT; CDR3: CASSRSGSPLHF
D: TRBD2; size: NA; V: TRBV7-2; J: TRBJ2-5; DNA: TGTGCCAGCAGCTCGGGACTAGCGGGGGGGCAAGAGACCCAGTACTTC; CDR3: CASSSGLAGGQETQYF
D: NA; size: NA; V: TRBV12-3/TRBV12-4; J: TRBJ1-3; DNA: TGTGCCAGTCAGGGGACACTTGGAAACACCATATATTTT; CDR3: CASQGTLGNTIYF
D: TRBD1; size: few; V: TRBV2; J: TRBJ1-5; DNA: TGTGCCAGCAGGTTGGGGACAGGGATTGGTCAGCCCCAGCATTTT; CDR3: CASRLGTGIGQPQHF
D: TRBD2; size: NA; V: TRBV6-4; J: TRBJ2-5; DNA: TGTGCCAGCAGTGCCCTCCGGTGGCGGGGGGGCCGAGAGACCCAGTACTTC; CDR3: CASSALRWRGGRETQYF
D: TRBD1; size: NA; V: TRBV12-5; J: TRBJ1-4; DNA: TGTGCTAGTGGCGAGGGACAGGGGGCTGAAAAACTGTTTTTT; CDR3: CASGEGQGAEKLFF
D: TRBD2; size: NA; V: TRBV2; J: TRBJ2-1; DNA: TGTGCCAGCAAGCGGTGGACGGGGACTATAAACAATGAGCAGTTCTTC; CDR3: CASKRWTGTINNEQFF